The source of this T cell receptor (beta chain) is a study of T cell changes during pregnancy in multiple sclerosis. Sequenced by immunoSEQ multiplex PCR; TCRdb stores in-frame clones only, minus some. The sample lists 50,000 to 60,000 clones, around 85% seen once, with around 0.38% in the top ten. Per germline, CDR1 SGDLS and CDR2 YYNGEE. V gave up 0 bases and J gave up 0 bases; unmatched junction bases: 3. This CDR3 is built from 17 residues. Sample: CD4+ T cells from peripheral blood mononuclear cells, taken in the third trimester of pregnancy. V is TRBV9 and J is TRBJ2-7; 13 nucleotides align to TRBD2. The receptor was derived from a female donor with multiple sclerosis, enrolled in a pregnancy study. The CDR3: CASSVGLAGGSSYEQYF. CDR3 nucleotides: TGTGCCAGCAGCGTAGGACTAGCGGGAGGATCCTCCTACGAGCAGTACTTC.